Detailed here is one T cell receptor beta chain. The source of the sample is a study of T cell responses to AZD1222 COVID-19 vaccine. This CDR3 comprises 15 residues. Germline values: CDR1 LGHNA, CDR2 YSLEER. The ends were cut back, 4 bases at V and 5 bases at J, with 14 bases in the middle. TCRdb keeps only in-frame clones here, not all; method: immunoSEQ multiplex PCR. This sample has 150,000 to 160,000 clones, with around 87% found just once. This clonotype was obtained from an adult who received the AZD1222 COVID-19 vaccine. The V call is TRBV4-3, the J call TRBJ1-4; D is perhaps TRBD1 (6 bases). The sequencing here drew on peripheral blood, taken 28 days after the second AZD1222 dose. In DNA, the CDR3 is TGCGCCAGCAGCCGGGTACAGGGACCGAATGAAAAACTGTTTTTT. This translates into CASSRVQGPNEKLFF.